The 16 T cell receptor beta chains reported below all come from one sample, sequenced in a study of Graves' ophthalmopathy and Graves' hyperthyroidism. From RNA, the CDR3 regions of TCR beta chains were amplified and sequenced. In the first round, RT-PCR was carried out with HTBI primers, and a multiplex PCR formed the second round. Each CDR3 protein gets one entry after TCRdb re-called the multiplex PCR reads with MiXCR. The sample records approximately 700,000 distinct CDR3 sequences, over 40% being singletons. Sample: peripheral blood. The receptors were sampled from an adult man with Graves' ophthalmopathy.

This clonotype has only a few counts. Sequence at one end of the junction differs from germline and may be a read error. The rearrangement joins TRBV11-3 to TRBJ2-6, with D unclear. The germline V gene encodes CDR1 SGHNT and CDR2 YENEEA. The CDR3 length is 14 residues. The CDR3, as DNA: TGTGCCAGCAGATTAGACCCTGGGGCCAACGTCCTGACTTTC. Translating gives CASRLDPGANVLTF.

In this sample, this clonotype turned up many times. The gene calls are TRBV7-2 and TRBJ2-7, with D perhaps TRBD1 or TRBD2 (6 bases each). Germline CDR1 is SGHTA and CDR2 is FQGNSA. Trimming cost V 5 bases and J 5 bases, with 19 bases left between them. The CDR3 extends over 15 amino acids. The DNA of the CDR3 is TGTGCCAGCAGCCCGTGGGGGGCTCGGTTCAACGAGCAGTACTTC. It is translated as CASSPWGARFNEQYF.

This clonotype was counted a few times. This chain links TRBV4-2 with TRBJ1-5; the match to TRBD1 covers 8 bases. This CDR3 region has 15 residues. The V and J ends lost 0 bases and 5 bases, in that order; junction bases with no gene match: 3. Germline V gives CDR1 LGHNA, CDR2 YNFKEQ. The CDR3: CASSQDGRGHQPQHF. The CDR3 nucleotides read TGTGCCAGCAGCCAAGATGGCAGGGGGCATCAGCCCCAGCATTTT.

This clonotype was seen at least ten times. The V call is TRBV10-3, the J call TRBJ1-2, with a tentative D call TRBD1 (6 bases). The length of the CDR3 is 15 residues. V was trimmed by 8 bases and J by 0 bases, leaving 16 bases between them. Per germline, CDR1 ENHRY and CDR2 SYGVKD. DNA for the CDR3: TGTGCCATCGGCCGGGGGGGCAGCTCTAACTATGGCTACACCTTC. Protein sequence: CAIGRGGSSNYGYTF.

The chain recombines TRBV15 with TRBJ2-6; D may match TRBD1 or TRBD2 (6 bases each). Germline V lookup: CDR1 LNHNV, CDR2 YYDKDF (reference sequence). This CDR3 has 20 amino acids. Trimming pared 3 bases from V and 0 bases from J, leaving 21 bases between. CDR3 residues: CATSSVGGLADYSGANVLTF. Here the CDR3 DNA reads TGTGCCACCAGCAGCGTAGGGGGGCTAGCTGACTACTCTGGGGCCAACGTCCTGACTTTC. The complete variable domain, with remaining parts taken from reference TRBV15 and TRBJ2-6, reads DAMVIQNPRYQVTQFGKPVTLSCSQTLNHNVMYWYQQKSSQAPKLLFHYYDKDFNNEADTPDNFQSRRPNTSFCFLDIRSPGLGDTAMYLCATSSVGGLADYSGANVLTFGAGSRLTVL.

V gene TRBV6-5 combines with J gene TRBJ1-4; D call uncertain. Trimming cost V 8 bases and J 0 bases, with 10 bases left between them. Germline CDR1 is MNHEY and CDR2 is SVGAGI. The CDR3 is made up of 14 amino acids. CDR3 nucleotide sequence: TGTGCCAGCTCGGAGCCTGCAACTAATGAAAAACTGTTTTTT. Protein product: CASSEPATNEKLFF.

This clonotype was seen at least ten times. The CDR3 region is CSVQLSREQYF. CDR3 DNA sequence: TGCAGCGTTCAGCTCTCTCGAGAGCAGTACTTC. The V call is TRBV29-1, the J call TRBJ2-7, with D unclear. CDR3 size: 11 residues. Looked up from germline, CDR1 is SQVTM and CDR2 is ANQGSEA. Trimming cost V 5 bases and J 7 bases, with 12 bases left between them.

The rearrangement joins TRBV9 to TRBJ2-2; D not resolved. Trimming took 4 bases from V and 8 from J, leaving 12 bases between them. The germline CDR1 and CDR2 sequences are SGDLS and YYNGEE. The CDR3 sequence is 13 residues long. CDR3 DNA sequence: TGTGCCAGCAGCCAAGAAGCTTGGGGGGAGCTGTTTTTT. Residues: CASSQEAWGELFF.

There are many counts of this clonotype. The chain uses TRBV27 and TRBJ2-5, with a tentative D call TRBD1 (6 bases). V lost 7 bases and J 2 bases, leaving 14 bases between the germline ends. The CDR3 is 14 residues long. Per germline, CDR1 MNHEY and CDR2 SMNVEV (reference sequence). DNA for the CDR3: TGTGCCAGCACCCCCCAGGGGCATCAAGAGACCCAGTACTTC. It encodes CASTPQGHQETQYF.

This rearrangement joins TRBV29-1 to TRBJ2-1, with D possibly matching TRBD2 (7 bases). CDR1 SQVTM and CDR2 ANQGSEA come from the germline V gene. V dropped 6 bases and J dropped 0 bases, with 12 bases sitting between them. The CDR3 loop spans 14 amino acids. CDR3 sequence (DNA): TGCAGCGTGGGGGCGGGGGACTCCTACAATGAGCAGTTCTTC. The encoded protein is CSVGAGDSYNEQFF.

This clonotype was detected only once. The rearrangement joins TRBV29-1 to TRBJ2-5, with 14 positions matching TRBD2. CDR1 is SQVTM and CDR2 is ANQGSEA in the germline V gene. Losses at the gene ends were 6 bases for V and 9 bases for J; bases not matched to a gene: 12. CDR3 length equals 15 residues. The CDR3 loop reads CSVAGTSGGWEAQYF. The DNA of the CDR3 is TGCAGCGTCGCCGGGACTAGCGGGGGCTGGGAGGCCCAGTACTTC.

This clonotype came up once. The V call is TRBV2, the J call TRBJ2-2; no definite D call. The CDR3 extends over 12 amino acids. Trimming took off 1 base at V and 7 bases at J, with 4 bases between the two ends. CDR1 is SNHLY and CDR2 is FYNNEI in the germline V gene. The CDR3: CASSEGGGELFF. The CDR3 DNA follows: TGTGCCAGCAGTGAAGGCGGCGGGGAGCTGTTTTTT. The full variable domain, rest sourced from reference TRBV2 and TRBJ2-2, is EPEVTQTPSHQVTQMGQEVILRCVPISNHLYFYWYRQILGQKVEFLVSFYNNEISEKSEIFDDQFSVERPDGSNFTLKIRSTKLEDSAMYFCASSEGGGELFFGEGSRLTVL.

This clonotype was observed a few times. V gene TRBV7-3 combines with J gene TRBJ1-1; a possible D gene is TRBD1 (5 bases). With 4 bases removed from V and 5 bases from J, the gap between germline ends came to 11 bases. The CDR3 runs 13 residues. The germline gives CDR1 SGHTA, CDR2 FQGTGA. The CDR3 coding sequence is TGTGCCAGCAGCTCGGGGACTGTGACTGAAGCTTTCTTT. It yields the protein CASSSGTVTEAFF.

This clonotype was seen ten or more times. This chain joins TRBV7-2 and TRBJ1-6; maybe TRBD1 (6 bases). The germline V and J ends were trimmed by 5 bases and 3 bases, with 11 bases remaining between them. The germline CDR1 and CDR2 sequences are SGHTA and FQGNSA. This CDR3 region has 15 residues. The chain's CDR3 is CASSTDSLYNSPLHF. As DNA, the CDR3 is TGTGCCAGCAGCACGGACAGCCTCTATAATTCACCCCTCCACTTT.

The chain has TRBV20-1 and TRBJ1-1; TRBD1 is a possible D gene (5 bases). Germline V gives CDR1 DFQATT, CDR2 SNEGSKA (reference sequence). This CDR3 has 10 residues. Deletions cut 3 bases from V and 11 bases from J, with 10 bases between. CDR3: CSARVGGAFF. The CDR3 DNA follows: TGCAGTGCTAGGGTGGGGGGGGCTTTCTTT.

Comments on this clonotype: Just one base apart from a much larger clone, this may be a read error. The V gene is TRBV3-1, the J gene TRBJ2-5; D unresolved. Germline V CDR1 and CDR2: LGHDT, YNNKEL (reference sequence). The CDR3 contains 12 residues. V lost 2 bases, J lost 3 bases, and 4 bases lay in between. The CDR3 DNA is TGTGCCAGCAGCCAATTCAAAGAGACCCAGTACTTC. As protein: CASSQFKETQYF.